Below are 20 T cell receptor beta chains sequenced from a single sample in a study of blood T cell repertoires in COVID-19. The table came from immunoSEQ multiplex PCR; TCRdb's copy has only in-frame clones and leaves some out. This sample carries some 250,000 clones, around four fifths of them seen once, and the ten largest clones take around 4%. The material sequenced was peripheral blood. The receptors were sampled from a man aged 55 to 70 with acute or convalescent COVID-19.

This clone was detected only a few times. The V and J genes are TRBV5-4 and TRBJ2-7; 8 nucleotides line up with TRBD1. This CDR3 has 14 residues. Germline V gene sequence: CDR1 SGHNT, CDR2 YYREEE (reference sequence). The J segment lost 2 bases and the V segment lost 2 bases, leaving 3 bases of the junction unmatched. Here the CDR3 DNA reads TGTGCCAGCAGCTTCAGGGGGCCTCCCTACGAGCAGTACTTC. Residues: CASSFRGPPYEQYF.

The chain employs TRBV7-9 and TRBJ1-1, with D hard to call. This CDR3 is 16 amino acids long. V lost 3 bases, J lost 1 base, and 15 bases lay in between. From germline, CDR1 is SEHNR and CDR2 FQNEAQ (reference sequence). CDR3 nucleotide sequence: TGTGCCAGCAGCTTGGCTTGGGAGACTCCGAACACTGAAGCTTTCTTT. Its protein product is CASSLAWETPNTEAFF.

V usage is TRBV11-2 and J usage is TRBJ2-7; 10 nucleotides align to TRBD1. The J segment lost 5 bases and the V segment lost 3 bases, leaving 4 bases of the junction unmatched. This CDR3 is built from 14 residues. Germline V lookup: CDR1 SGHAT, CDR2 FQNNGV. CDR3 sequence (DNA): TGTGCCAGCAGCTTTCGACAGGGGGCTCACGAGCAGTACTTC. Its translation: CASSFRQGAHEQYF. The variable domain in full, completed from reference TRBV11-2 and TRBJ2-7, reads EAGVAQSPRYKIIEKRQSVAFWCNPISGHATLYWYQQILGQGPKLLIQFQNNGVVDDSQLPKDRFSAERLKGVDSTLKIQPAKLEDSAVYLCASSFRQGAHEQYFGPGTRLTVT.

This clone was seen more than once but under ten times. In DNA form, the CDR3 reads TGTGCCAGCAGCGAGGGACTACACACCGGGGAGCTGTTTTTT. Its protein is CASSEGLHTGELFF. The genes are TRBV9 and TRBJ2-2; 7 nucleotides match TRBD2. The CDR3 is 14 residues long. V lost 3 bases and J lost 3; bases outside the gene matches: 2. Germline assignment: CDR1 SGDLS and CDR2 YYNGEE. Full variable domain (outside the CDR3, taken from reference TRBV9 and TRBJ2-2): DSGVTQTPKHLITATGQRVTLRCSPRSGDLSVYWYQQSLDQGLQFLIQYYNGEERAKGNILERFSAQQFPDLHSELNLSSLELGDSALYFCASSEGLHTGELFFGEGSRLTVL.

The rearrangement uses TRBV3-1 (or the pseudogene TRBV3-2) and TRBJ2-1; the D gene is possibly TRBD1 (5 bases). There are 15 residues in the CDR3. Trimming removed 0 bases from V and 4 bases from J, with 10 bases in between. Germline lookup yields CDR1 LGHDT and CDR2 YNNKEL (reference sequence). In DNA form, the CDR3 reads TGTGCCAGCAGCCAAGATACCAGGGCTTACAATGAGCAGTTCTTC. Translating gives CASSQDTRAYNEQFF.

V is TRBV19 and J is TRBJ1-2, with 7 bases identical to TRBD1. Looked up from germline, CDR1 is LNHDA and CDR2 is SQIVND (reference sequence). The V gene end was trimmed by 4 bases and the J gene end by 0 bases; junction bases not matched to a gene: 8. This CDR3 comprises 16 residues. The CDR3 DNA reads as TGTGCCAGTAGTAGGGACAGCCTTAATCCTAACTATGGCTACACCTTC. Translated: CASSRDSLNPNYGYTF.

The chain combines TRBV18 with TRBJ2-4; TRBD1 might be the D (7 bases). The germline gives CDR1 KGHSH, CDR2 LQKENI. The CDR3 consists of 18 residues. V was cut by 0 bases and J by 0 bases, with 15 bases left in between. CDR3 sequence reads: CASSPPRTGLIAKNIQYF. CDR3 coding DNA: TGTGCCAGCTCACCACCGCGGACAGGACTAATAGCCAAAAACATTCAGTACTTC.

This clone has a single count. The chain recombines TRBV23-1 with TRBJ1-4; D may be TRBD1 (6 bases). TRBV23-1 is an ORF, with its function uncertain. This CDR3 is 15 amino acids long. Trimming pared 0 bases from V and 5 bases from J, leaving 10 bases between. In DNA form, the CDR3 reads TGCGCCAGCAGTCAATCTGCAGGGGCGAATGAAAAACTGTTTTTT. This sequence encodes CASSQSAGANEKLFF.

The genes are TRBV6-1 and TRBJ2-1; 8 bases line up with TRBD1. CDR3 length: 16 residues. V shed 3 bases, J shed 10 bases, and the junction held 14 bases outside the gene matches. Germline assignment: CDR1 MNHNS and CDR2 SASEGT. DNA for the CDR3: TGTGCCAGCAGTGATTACGGAGGGACAGGCAGCCCCGAGCAGTTCTTC. Its protein product is CASSDYGGTGSPEQFF.

As DNA, the CDR3 is TGTGCCAGCAGTTTATCCCGGACAGTGGGGATGAACACTGAAGCTTTCTTT. Translated: CASSLSRTVGMNTEAFF. V is TRBV27 and J is TRBJ1-1; TRBD1 might be the D (6 bases). CDR1 and CDR2 from the germline V gene are MNHEY and SMNVEV (reference sequence). V was pared by 0 bases and J by 0 bases, with 14 bases between. The CDR3 spans 17 residues.

The V and J genes are TRBV9 and TRBJ2-2; TRBD2 aligns across 10 bases. V lost 4 bases, J lost 1 base, and 4 bases stayed unmatched. The CDR3 length is 16 residues. Germline V gene lookup returns CDR1 SGDLS and CDR2 YYNGEE. CDR3 in amino acids: CASSPSGRRNTGELFF. In DNA, the CDR3 is TGTGCCAGCAGCCCTAGCGGGAGAAGGAACACCGGGGAGCTGTTTTTT.

The chain has TRBV5-1 and TRBJ2-7; perhaps TRBD2 as D (5 bases). Trimming pared 4 bases from V and 3 bases from J, leaving 5 bases between. The CDR3 runs 11 residues. Germline lookup yields CDR1 SGHRS and CDR2 YFSETQ. The CDR3 nucleotides read TGCGCCAGCAGCGACTACTACGAGCAGTACTTC. Protein product: CASSDYYEQYF. Combining the CDR3 with reference TRBV5-1 and TRBJ2-7 gives the whole variable domain KAGVTQTPRYLIKTRGQQVTLSCSPISGHRSVSWYQQTPGQGLQFLFEYFSETQRNKGNFPGRFSGRQFSNSRSEMNVSTLELGDSALYLCASSDYYEQYFGPGTRLTVT.

The gene calls are TRBV7-3 and TRBJ1-6; 9 nucleotides align to TRBD1. The length of the CDR3 is 15 residues. Germline assignment: CDR1 SGHTA and CDR2 FQGTGA. Germline trimming cut 4 bases from V and 10 bases from J; bases unmatched to any gene: 8. CDR3 DNA sequence: TGTGCCAGCAGCTCCCGAGCGGACAGGGGATCACCCCTCCACTTT. Amino acid sequence: CASSSRADRGSPLHF.

V gene TRBV5-1 combines with J gene TRBJ2-2, with D maybe TRBD1 (6 bases). Germline V gene data show CDR1 as SGHRS and CDR2 as YFSETQ. The CDR3 sequence is 16 residues long. Trimming pared 1 base from V and 3 bases from J, leaving 13 bases between. The CDR3 DNA reads TGCGCCAGCAGCTTGTTACAGGGCTTGGACACCGGGGAGCTGTTTTTT. This translates into CASSLLQGLDTGELFF.

As regards this clone: One end of the junction fails to match germline, which may point to a read error. J is TRBJ2-5 and V is TRBV5-4; no firm D call. This CDR3 contains 11 residues. The germline V gene encodes CDR1 SGHNT and CDR2 YYREEE (reference sequence). The CDR3 protein is CASSAKEAQYF. DNA for the CDR3: TGTGCCAGCAGCGCAAAAGAGGCCCAGTACTTC.

Comment on this clone: The conserved closing phenylalanine or tryptophan is absent in this CDR3, likely reflecting a read error. No DNA is shown, since the ends of the CDR3 on it are uncertain; the CDR3 is the one TCRdb lists. V usage is TRBV11-2 and J usage is TRBJ2-4; whether TRBD2, the table's D call, matches the DNA was not checked. The CDR3 spans 11 residues, counting both ends. Germline V CDR1 and CDR2: SGHAT, FQNNGV. This chain's CDR3 is CASSFGTRFSN.

J is TRBJ2-7 and V is TRBV4-3, with TRBD2 matching 10 bases. Trimming took 0 bases from V and 7 from J; bases not matched to a gene: 9. Per the germline V gene, CDR1 is LGHNA and CDR2 is YSLEER. CDR3 length: 16 residues. As DNA, the CDR3 is TGCGCCAGCAGCCAAGATATGGCTAGCGGGGGCCTGGAGCAGTACTTC. Protein: CASSQDMASGGLEQYF.

V gene TRBV2 combines with J gene TRBJ2-5, with 7 bases fitting TRBD1. This CDR3 is built from 14 residues. The V segment lost 5 bases and the J segment 4 bases; nucleotides outside the gene matches: 7. Germline V gene lookup returns CDR1 SNHLY and CDR2 FYNNEI. CDR3 in amino acids: CASSPRTGVETQYF. In DNA, the CDR3 is TGTGCCAGCAGTCCTAGGACAGGAGTAGAGACCCAGTACTTC.

The rearrangement joins TRBV7-8 to TRBJ1-1, with D possibly matching TRBD1 (5 bases). The CDR3 is 12 residues long. V was clipped by 5 bases and J by 6 bases, with 10 bases between them. CDR1 is SGHVS and CDR2 is FQNEAQ in the germline V gene. In DNA, the CDR3 is TGTGCCAGCAGCCTGGGGGGTCCTGAAGCTTTCTTT. This translates into CASSLGGPEAFF.

J is TRBJ1-2 and V is TRBV9, with a weak D call TRBD1 (6 bases). This CDR3 is 16 amino acids long. Trimming took off 0 bases at V and 4 bases at J, with 16 bases between the two ends. The germline V gene encodes CDR1 SGDLS and CDR2 YYNGEE. DNA of the CDR3: TGTGCCAGCAGCGTAGACGGCAGGGAAGGGGGCTATGGCTACACCTTC. The encoded protein is CASSVDGREGGYGYTF.